A selection of T cell receptor beta chains follows, all from one sample in a study of shared clonotypes between healthy human individuals. Sequencing used immunoSEQ multiplex PCR; TCRdb keeps in-frame clones, though not all of them. The sample holds 750,000 to 1,000,000 clones, 92% seen once. The sample taken for sequencing was naive CD8+ T cells sorted from blood. The receptors here all came from a man younger than 45 in good health. Each CDR3 is given with its conserved first and last residue. The D gene is left open where the match is weak.

d_call	v_call	j_call	cdr3_aa	cdr3_nt
.	TRBV20-1	TRBJ2-7	CSARESYEQYF	TGCAGTGCTAGAGAATCCTACGAGCAGTACTTC
.	TRBV7-2	TRBJ1-1	CASSFGDEAFF	TGTGCCAGCAGCTTCGGCGATGAAGCTTTCTTT
TRBD1	TRBV28	TRBJ2-7	CASSPNRGMVDYEQYF	TGTGCCAGCAGTCCCAACAGGGGGATGGTTGACTACGAGCAGTACTTC
.	TRBV30	TRBJ1-2	CAWMGPWGYGYTF	TGTGCCTGGATGGGGCCCTGGGGCTATGGCTACACCTTC
.	TRBV19	TRBJ1-1	CASTLGVIGTEAFF	TGTGCCAGTACCCTCGGGGTTATTGGTACTGAAGCTTTCTTT
TRBD2	TRBV29-1	TRBJ2-7	CSVGSSGTYEQYF	TGCAGCGTAGGATCTAGCGGGACCTACGAGCAGTACTTC
TRBD1	TRBV7-8	TRBJ2-6	CASSHTGVGTNVLTF	TGTGCCAGCAGCCACACAGGGGTGGGGACCAACGTCCTGACTTTC
.	TRBV5-6	TRBJ2-5	CASSQAPQSMQETQYF	TGTGCCAGCAGCCAGGCTCCACAGAGTATGCAGGAGACCCAGTACTTC
TRBD1	TRBV6-5	TRBJ2-7	CASRGTGGLSYEQYF	TGTGCCAGCAGGGGGACAGGGGGCCTATCCTACGAGCAGTACTTC
.	TRBV6-1	TRBJ1-1	CASSEFTSLVNTEAFF	TGTGCCAGCAGTGAATTCACCTCGCTGGTGAACACTGAAGCTTTCTTT
.	TRBV5-1	TRBJ2-1	CASSLRRGSSYNEQFF	TGCGCCAGCAGCTTACGGAGGGGTAGCTCCTACAATGAGCAGTTCTTC
.	TRBV7-9	TRBJ2-7	CASSRTDRADYEQYF	TGTGCCAGCAGCCGCACGGATCGAGCGGACTACGAGCAGTACTTC
TRBD2	TRBV15	TRBJ2-4	CATSRDNGGDIQYF	TGTGCCACCAGCAGAGATAACGGGGGGGACATTCAGTACTTC
.	TRBV9	TRBJ2-3	CASSPGGLAYTSTDTQYF	TGTGCCAGCAGCCCCGGGGGGCTAGCTTACACTAGCACAGATACGCAGTATTTT
TRBD2	TRBV7-9	TRBJ2-1	CASSSRLASPNEQFF	TGTGCCAGCAGCTCCCGACTAGCAAGTCCCAATGAGCAGTTCTTC
TRBD2	TRBV7-9	TRBJ2-7	CASSRGLAGSNYEQYF	TGTGCCAGCAGCCGTGGACTAGCGGGATCCAATTACGAGCAGTACTTC
.	TRBV30	TRBJ2-4	CAWSKDKNIQYF	TGTGCCTGGAGTAAGGACAAAAACATTCAGTACTTC
.	TRBV4-3	TRBJ2-3	CASSQDQDKWPRATDTQYF	TGCGCCAGCAGCCAAGATCAAGACAAGTGGCCCCGGGCCACAGATACGCAGTATTTT
TRBD2	TRBV9	TRBJ2-3	CASSVAPAGVGTDTQYF	TGTGCCAGCAGCGTAGCACCAGCGGGAGTGGGCACAGATACGCAGTATTTT
.	TRBV7-9	TRBJ1-3	CASSLAGALGNTIYF	TGTGCCAGCAGCTTAGCTGGGGCCCTCGGAAACACCATATATTTT